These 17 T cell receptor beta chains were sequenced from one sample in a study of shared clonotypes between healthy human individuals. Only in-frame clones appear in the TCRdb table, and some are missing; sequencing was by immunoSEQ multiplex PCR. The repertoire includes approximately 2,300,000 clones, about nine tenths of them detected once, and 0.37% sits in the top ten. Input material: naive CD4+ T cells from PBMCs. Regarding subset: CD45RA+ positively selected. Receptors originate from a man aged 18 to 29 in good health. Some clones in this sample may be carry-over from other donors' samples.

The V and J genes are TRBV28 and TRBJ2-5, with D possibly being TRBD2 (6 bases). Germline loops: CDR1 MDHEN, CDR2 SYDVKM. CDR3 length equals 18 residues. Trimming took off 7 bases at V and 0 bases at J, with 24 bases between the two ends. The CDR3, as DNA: TGTGCCAGCACCGGCAGCCCCCCGCTAGCGCTGTACCAAGAGACCCAGTACTTC. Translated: CASTGSPPLALYQETQYF. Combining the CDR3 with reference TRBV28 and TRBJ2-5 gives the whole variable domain DVKVTQSSRYLVKRTGEKVFLECVQDMDHENMFWYRQDPGLGLRLIYFSYDVKMKEKGDIPEGYSVSREKKERFSLILESASTNQTSMYLCASTGSPPLALYQETQYFGPGTRLLVL.

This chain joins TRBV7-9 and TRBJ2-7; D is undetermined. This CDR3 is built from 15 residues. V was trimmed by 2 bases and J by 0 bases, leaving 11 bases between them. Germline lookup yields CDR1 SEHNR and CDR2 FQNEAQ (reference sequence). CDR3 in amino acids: CASSLSLASSYEQYF. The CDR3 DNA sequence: TGTGCCAGCAGCTTAAGTTTGGCCAGCTCCTACGAGCAGTACTTC.

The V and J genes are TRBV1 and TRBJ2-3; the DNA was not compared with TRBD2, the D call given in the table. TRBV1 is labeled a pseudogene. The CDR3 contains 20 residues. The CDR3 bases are TGCACCAGCAGCCAAGATCTGGTAGCGGGAGTGCTCCTAAGCACAGATACGCAGTATTTT. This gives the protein CTSSQDLVAGVLLSTDTQYF.

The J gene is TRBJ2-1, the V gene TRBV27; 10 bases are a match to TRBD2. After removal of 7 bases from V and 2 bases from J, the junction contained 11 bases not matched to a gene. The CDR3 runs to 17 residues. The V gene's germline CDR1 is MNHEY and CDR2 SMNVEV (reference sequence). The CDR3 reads CASTRGSGRAAYNEQFF. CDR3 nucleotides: TGTGCCAGCACCCGAGGGAGCGGGAGGGCTGCCTACAATGAGCAGTTCTTC.

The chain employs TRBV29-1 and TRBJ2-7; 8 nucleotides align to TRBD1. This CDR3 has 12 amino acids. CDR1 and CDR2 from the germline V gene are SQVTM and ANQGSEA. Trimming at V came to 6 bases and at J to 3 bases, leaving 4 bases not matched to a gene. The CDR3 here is CSVGDRGYEQYF. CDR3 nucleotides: TGCAGCGTGGGAGACAGGGGCTACGAGCAGTACTTC.

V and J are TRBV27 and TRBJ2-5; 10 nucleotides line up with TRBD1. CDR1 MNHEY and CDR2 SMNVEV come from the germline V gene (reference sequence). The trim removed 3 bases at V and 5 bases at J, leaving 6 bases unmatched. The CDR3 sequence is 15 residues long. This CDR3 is CASSFDDRGLETQYF. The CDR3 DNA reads TGTGCCAGCAGTTTTGATGACAGGGGGCTTGAGACCCAGTACTTC.

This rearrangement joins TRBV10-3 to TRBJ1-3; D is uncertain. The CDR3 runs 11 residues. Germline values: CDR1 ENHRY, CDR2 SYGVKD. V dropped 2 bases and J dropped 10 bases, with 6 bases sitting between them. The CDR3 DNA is TGTGCCATCAGTGAGGCACATACCATATATTTT. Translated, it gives CAISEAHTIYF.

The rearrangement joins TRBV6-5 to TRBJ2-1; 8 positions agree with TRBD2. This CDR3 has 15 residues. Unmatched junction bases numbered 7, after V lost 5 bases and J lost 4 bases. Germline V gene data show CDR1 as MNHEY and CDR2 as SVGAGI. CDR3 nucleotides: TGTGCCAGCAGTCGTACTAGCGGAAATTACAATGAGCAGTTCTTC. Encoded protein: CASSRTSGNYNEQFF.

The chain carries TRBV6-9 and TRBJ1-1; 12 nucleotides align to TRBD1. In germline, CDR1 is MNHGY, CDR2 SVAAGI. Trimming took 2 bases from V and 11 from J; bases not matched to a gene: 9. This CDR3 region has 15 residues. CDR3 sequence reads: CASSYKGQGASLAFF. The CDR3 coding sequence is TGTGCCAGCAGTTATAAGGGACAGGGGGCGAGTTTGGCTTTCTTT.

This CDR3 reads CATSFTPYGSNEQFF. In nucleotides, the CDR3 is TGTGCCACCTCTTTCACACCTTATGGATCGAATGAGCAGTTCTTC. V usage is TRBV6-1 and J usage is TRBJ2-1; D is unresolved. Germline assignment: CDR1 MNHNS and CDR2 SASEGT. V lost 10 bases, J lost 7 bases, and 23 bases lay in between. This CDR3 spans 15 amino acids.

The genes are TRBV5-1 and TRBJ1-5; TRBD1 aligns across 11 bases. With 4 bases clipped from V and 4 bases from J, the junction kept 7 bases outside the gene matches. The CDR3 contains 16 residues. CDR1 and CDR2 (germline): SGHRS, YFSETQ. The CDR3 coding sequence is TGCGCCAGCAGCCCGGGACAGGGGGAGGCGAATCAGCCCCAGCATTTT. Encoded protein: CASSPGQGEANQPQHF.

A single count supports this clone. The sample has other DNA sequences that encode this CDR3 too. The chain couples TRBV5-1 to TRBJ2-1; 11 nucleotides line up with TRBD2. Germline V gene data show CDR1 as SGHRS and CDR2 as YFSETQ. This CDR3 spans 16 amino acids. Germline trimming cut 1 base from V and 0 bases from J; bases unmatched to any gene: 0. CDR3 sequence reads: CASSLTSGSSYNEQFF. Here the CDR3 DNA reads TGCGCCAGCAGCTTGACTAGCGGGAGCTCCTACAATGAGCAGTTCTTC. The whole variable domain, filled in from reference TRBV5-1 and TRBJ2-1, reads KAGVTQTPRYLIKTRGQQVTLSCSPISGHRSVSWYQQTPGQGLQFLFEYFSETQRNKGNFPGRFSGRQFSNSRSEMNVSTLELGDSALYLCASSLTSGSSYNEQFFGPGTRLTVL.

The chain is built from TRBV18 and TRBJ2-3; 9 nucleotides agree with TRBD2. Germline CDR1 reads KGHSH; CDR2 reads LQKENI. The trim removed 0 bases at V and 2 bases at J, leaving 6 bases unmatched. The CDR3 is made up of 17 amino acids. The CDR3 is CASSPPLAGGDTDTQYF. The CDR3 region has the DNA TGTGCCAGCTCACCACCGCTTGCGGGAGGGGACACAGATACGCAGTATTTT.

CDR3 DNA sequence: TGTGCCAGCAGCACAGGGGGGGGATGGTACTTC. Protein product: CASSTGGGWYF. The V call is TRBV28, the J call TRBJ2-5; tentative D call: TRBD1 (8 bases). The CDR3 is 11 amino acids. Germline V gene sequence: CDR1 MDHEN, CDR2 SYDVKM. Between the trimmed V and J ends, which lost 6 bases and 13 bases, there was a span of 15 bases.

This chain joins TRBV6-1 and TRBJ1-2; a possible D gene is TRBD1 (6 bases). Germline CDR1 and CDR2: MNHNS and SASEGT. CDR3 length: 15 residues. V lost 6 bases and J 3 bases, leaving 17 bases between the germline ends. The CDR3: CASSGGANIHYGYTF. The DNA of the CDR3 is TGTGCCAGCAGCGGGGGGGCAAACATTCACTATGGCTACACCTTC.

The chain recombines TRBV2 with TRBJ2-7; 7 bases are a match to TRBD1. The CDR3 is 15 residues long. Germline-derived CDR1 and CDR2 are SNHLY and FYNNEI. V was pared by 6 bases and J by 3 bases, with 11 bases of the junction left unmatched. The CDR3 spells CASRAPGQRHYEQYF. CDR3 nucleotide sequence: TGTGCCAGCAGGGCCCCGGGACAGAGACACTACGAGCAGTACTTC.

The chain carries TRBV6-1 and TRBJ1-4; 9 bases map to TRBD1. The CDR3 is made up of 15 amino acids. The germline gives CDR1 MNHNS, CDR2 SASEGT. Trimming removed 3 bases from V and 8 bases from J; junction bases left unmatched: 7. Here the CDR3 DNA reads TGTGCCAGCAGTGACCGGACAGGGGCCTTGGAAAAACTGTTTTTT. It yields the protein CASSDRTGALEKLFF.